Below are 22 T cell receptor beta chains sequenced from a single sample in a study of OX40 agonist ivuxolimab in advanced cancers. The library came from the immunoSEQ multiplex PCR assay. The source is immuneACCESS, and TCRdb retained only in-frame sequences with V and J called. Part of the clones is not carried over; for the studies checked, unresolved V genes explain less than half of this, and the remainder is unexplained. Counted in this sample were over 85,000 clones; roughly nine tenths of them appeared once. Less than 0.35% of the sample rests with the top ten. Here the sequenced sample was CD4+ or CD8+ T cells sorted from blood, taken in a trial of the OX40 agonist ivuxolimab. These receptors came from an adult with an advanced solid tumor such as melanoma, head and neck, liver or kidney cancer.

The V gene is TRBV28, the J gene TRBJ1-5, with 9 bases that match TRBD1. This CDR3 comprises 14 residues. Germline V CDR1 and CDR2: MDHEN, SYDVKM. J gave up 10 bases and V 5 bases, and 9 bases lay outside the gene matches. The CDR3 nucleotides are TGTGCCAGCAGTCCCGGGACAGGGTTGGAACCCCAGCATTTT. Translation gives CASSPGTGLEPQHF.

This sequence joins TRBV11-3 and TRBJ1-3; D is unclear. CDR1 is SGHNT and CDR2 is YENEEA in the germline V gene. This CDR3 spans 13 amino acids. Trimming removed 2 bases from V and 4 bases from J, with 6 bases in between. The CDR3 nucleotides read TGTGCCAGCAGCTTATATGAAGGAAACACCATATATTTT. Protein: CASSLYEGNTIYF.

The rearrangement joins TRBV5-5 to TRBJ2-2, with D tentatively TRBD2 (5 bases). Germline V gene lookup returns CDR1 SGHKS and CDR2 YYEKEE (reference sequence). The CDR3 contains 15 residues. V was pared by 0 bases and J by 4 bases, with 10 bases between. The CDR3 nucleotides are TGTGCCAGCAGCTTGGGAGGGCCCGGCACCGGGGAGCTGTTTTTT. It is translated as CASSLGGPGTGELFF. The variable domain in full, completed from reference TRBV5-5 and TRBJ2-2, reads DAGVTQSPTHLIKTRGQQVTLRCSPISGHKSVSWYQQVLGQGPQFIFQYYEKEERGRGNFPDRFSARQFPNYSSELNVNALLLGDSALYLCASSLGGPGTGELFFGEGSRLTVL.

The V gene is TRBV11-2, the J gene TRBJ1-1; TRBD1 might be the D (5 bases). The CDR3 length is 13 residues. From germline, CDR1 is SGHAT and CDR2 FQNNGV. V was clipped by 3 bases and J by 2 bases, with 7 bases between them. CDR3 DNA: TGTGCCAGCAGCTTCCAGGGCAACACTGAAGCTTTCTTT. It yields the protein CASSFQGNTEAFF.

This CDR3 reads CASKASGSRNIQYF. CDR3 nucleotides: TGTGCCAGCAAGGCTAGCGGGAGCCGAAACATTCAGTACTTC. The chain recombines TRBV6-5 with TRBJ2-4; TRBD2 aligns across 10 bases. The CDR3 contains 14 residues. V lost 7 bases to trimming and J lost 6 bases; unmatched junction nucleotides: 6. CDR1 and CDR2 (germline): MNHEY, SVGAGI.

The chain employs TRBV9 and TRBJ1-2, with D unclear. Trimming removed 0 bases at V and 0 bases at J, with 9 bases between. This CDR3 contains 15 residues. Per the germline V gene, CDR1 is SGDLS and CDR2 is YYNGEE. In DNA form, the CDR3 reads TGTGCCAGCAGCGTAGTAGCAGATACTAACTATGGCTACACCTTC. Its translation: CASSVVADTNYGYTF.

The chain has TRBV7-9 and TRBJ1-1; no clear D gene. The V and J ends lost 1 base and 6 bases respectively, with 9 bases between them. The CDR3 extends over 13 amino acids. Germline CDR1 reads SEHNR; CDR2 reads FQNEAQ (reference sequence). The CDR3 here is CASSLVLAPEAFF. DNA for the CDR3: TGTGCCAGCAGCTTAGTACTCGCTCCTGAAGCTTTCTTT.

This clone was observed once. The rearrangement uses TRBV29-1 and TRBJ1-2; 8 positions agree with TRBD1. The CDR3 runs 11 residues. The V segment lost 6 bases and the J segment 6 bases; nucleotides outside the gene matches: 3. From germline, CDR1 is SQVTM and CDR2 ANQGSEA. DNA for the CDR3: TGCAGCGTCTCGACAGGGGATGGCTACACCTTC. The encoded protein is CSVSTGDGYTF.

This sequence joins TRBV7-9 and TRBJ1-5; 10 positions match TRBD1. V lost 5 bases and J lost 0; bases outside the gene matches: 13. Germline lookup yields CDR1 SEHNR and CDR2 FQNEAQ (reference sequence). The CDR3 totals 19 residues. The CDR3 protein is CASSTPGTGDKHSNQPQHF. The CDR3 DNA reads as TGTGCCAGCAGCACACCGGGGACAGGGGACAAGCATAGCAATCAGCCCCAGCATTTT.

This clone was seen a handful of times. V is TRBV2 and J is TRBJ2-7, with 11 bases identical to TRBD1. The junction had 8 bases not matched to a gene; V was cut back by 7 bases and J by 6 bases. The CDR3 loop spans 14 amino acids. Germline CDR1 SNHLY, CDR2 FYNNEI. The DNA of the CDR3 is TGTGCCAGCAAGACCGGGACAGGGGGATCCGAGCAGTACTTC. Translation gives CASKTGTGGSEQYF.

The rearrangement uses TRBV5-4 and TRBJ2-7; no reliable D call. V gave up 0 bases and J gave up 2 bases, with 9 bases separating them. Germline-derived CDR1 and CDR2 are SGHNT and YYREEE (reference sequence). CDR3 size: 14 residues. DNA for the CDR3: TGTGCCAGCAGCTTGGACGGCGGCCCCTACGAGCAGTACTTC. This codes for CASSLDGGPYEQYF.

The chain links TRBV5-4 to TRBJ2-2; a possible D gene is TRBD2 (6 bases). Trimming left V 0 bases short and J 6 bases short, with 9 bases between. This CDR3 comprises 14 residues. Germline V gene data show CDR1 as SGHNT and CDR2 as YYREEE (reference sequence). CDR3 sequence (DNA): TGTGCCAGCAGCTTGGAGGGAGGCGCCGGGGAGCTGTTTTTT. This encodes CASSLEGGAGELFF.

This clone was seen only once. This chain uses TRBV15 with TRBJ2-1; D is unclear. The germline CDR1 and CDR2 sequences are LNHNV and YYDKDF (reference sequence). The ends were cut back, 4 bases at V and 3 bases at J, with 10 bases in the middle. This CDR3 contains 14 residues. CDR3 nucleotide sequence: TGTGCCACCAGCAATCTTGTCCTCTACAATGAGCAGTTCTTC. It is translated as CATSNLVLYNEQFF.

The chain carries TRBV25-1 and TRBJ2-1; 14 bases are shared with TRBD2. Germline V gene lookup returns CDR1 MGHDK and CDR2 SYGVNS. There are 13 residues in the CDR3. V gave up 10 bases and J gave up 10 bases; unmatched junction bases: 6. The CDR3 reads CAIGTSGSREQFF. The CDR3 DNA reads TGTGCCATCGGGACTAGCGGGAGTCGGGAGCAGTTCTTC.

Turning to this clone: At the DNA level, this CDR3 is encoded by other sequences in the same sample as well. CDR3 in amino acids: CASRAYREGTEAFF. CDR3 coding DNA: TGCGCCAGCAGGGCGTACAGGGAGGGCACTGAAGCTTTCTTT. The chain is built from TRBV5-1 and TRBJ1-1; possible D gene TRBD1, 6 bases. CDR1 SGHRS and CDR2 YFSETQ come from the germline V gene. The CDR3 loop spans 14 amino acids. V gave up 5 bases and J gave up 4 bases, with 15 bases separating them.

The chain combines TRBV2 with TRBJ2-3; D may be TRBD1 (5 bases). Per the germline V gene, CDR1 is SNHLY and CDR2 is FYNNEI. V lost 4 bases and J lost 4, with 9 bases in between. This CDR3 is built from 13 residues. The CDR3 loop reads CASSVLQADTQYF. For the CDR3, the DNA is TGTGCCAGCAGTGTTCTACAGGCAGATACGCAGTATTTT.

The V call is TRBV6-5, the J call TRBJ1-2; no clear D. CDR3 length equals 12 residues. Germline V gene lookup returns CDR1 MNHEY and CDR2 SVGAGI. V was shortened by 4 bases and J by 7 bases, with 10 bases between the two germline ends. The CDR3 sequence is CASSFDRSGYTF. CDR3 DNA: TGTGCCAGCAGTTTTGATCGGAGTGGCTACACCTTC.

V is TRBV27 and J is TRBJ1-2, with TRBD1 identical over 8 bases. Germline CDR1 and CDR2: MNHEY and SMNVEV (reference sequence). The CDR3 consists of 12 residues. V dropped 6 bases and J dropped 8; count of bases not matched to a gene: 5. The CDR3 loop reads CASRAGGGGYTF. In DNA, the CDR3 is TGTGCCAGCAGGGCAGGGGGCGGGGGCTACACCTTC.

The chain recombines TRBV13 with TRBJ2-1; 8 bases map to TRBD2. Germline CDR1 is PRHDT and CDR2 is FYEKMQ (reference sequence). The CDR3 is made up of 16 amino acids. With V trimmed by 2 bases and J by 0 bases, 3 bases remained unmatched. The CDR3 bases are TGTGCCAGCAGCTTAAGGCTAGCGGGCTCCTACAATGAGCAGTTCTTC. Protein product: CASSLRLAGSYNEQFF.

Regarding this clone: The germline gene is not matched at one end of the junction; a read error may be the cause. The J gene is TRBJ2-1, the V gene TRBV7-7; D possibly uses TRBD1 or TRBD2 (5 bases each). The CDR3 sequence is 13 residues long. Germline values: CDR1 SSHAT, CDR2 FNYEAQ (reference sequence). The CDR3 coding sequence is TGTGCTAGCAGCTCTTATGACGGGGCCGAGCAGTTCTTC. Protein sequence: CASSSYDGAEQFF. Filled out from reference TRBV7-7 and TRBJ2-1, the complete variable domain reads GAGVSQSPRYKVTKRGQDVTLRCDPISSHATLYWYQQALGQGPEFLTYFNYEAQPDKSGLPSDRFSAERPEGSISTLTIQRTEQRDSAMYRCASSSYDGAEQFFGPGTRLTVL.

In this sample, this clone turned up once. The chain combines TRBV18 with TRBJ2-4, with 8 bases lining up with TRBD1. The trim removed 6 bases at V and 8 bases at J, leaving 9 bases unmatched. CDR1 and CDR2 from the germline V gene are KGHSH and LQKENI. The CDR3 covers 14 residues. CDR3 coding DNA: TGTGCCAGCTCGCGACAGGGGCTAACAGACATTCAGTACTTC. This codes for CASSRQGLTDIQYF.

The chain recombines TRBV6-5 with TRBJ1-1; D not certain. Germline CDR1 reads MNHEY; CDR2 reads SVGAGI. This CDR3 is built from 13 residues. Trimming cost V 6 bases and J 3 bases, with 11 bases left between them. The CDR3 region has the DNA TGTGCCAGCAGCCTACTCCGGGACACTGAAGCTTTCTTT. Its translation: CASSLLRDTEAFF.